The 29 T cell receptor beta chains below all came from one sample that was sequenced in a study of shared clonotypes between healthy human individuals. Sequenced by immunoSEQ multiplex PCR; TCRdb stores in-frame clones only, minus some. The table has some 1,600,000 clones, approximately 98% seen once. Sequences were obtained from naive CD4+ T cells sorted from blood. The subset is: CD45RA+ positively selected. The source is a man in his thirties or forties in good health.

This CDR3 reads CSVRELAGDYEQYF. The CDR3 coding sequence is TGCAGCGTTCGTGAACTAGCGGGAGACTACGAGCAGTACTTC. The chain carries TRBV29-1 and TRBJ2-7; 11 bases fit TRBD2. This CDR3 spans 14 amino acids. The junction had 6 bases not matched to a gene; V was cut back by 5 bases and J by 3 bases. CDR1 SQVTM and CDR2 ANQGSEA come from the germline V gene.

V usage is TRBV19 and J usage is TRBJ2-7; D uncertain. Trimming shortened V by 4 bases and J by 1 base, and 8 bases separated the two germline ends. The CDR3 covers 13 residues. Per germline, CDR1 LNHDA and CDR2 SQIVND (reference sequence). In DNA, the CDR3 is TGTGCCAGTAGTAATACCCCGTCCTACGAGCAGTACTTC. Protein: CASSNTPSYEQYF.

The V gene is TRBV15, the J gene TRBJ1-1; D not certain. The germline gives CDR1 LNHNV, CDR2 YYDKDF (reference sequence). The CDR3 is 15 residues long. Trimming pared 1 base from V and 10 bases from J, leaving 19 bases between. The CDR3 bases are TGTGCCACCAGCAGAGTTGAGGGCGAGGCTTCCGGAGCTTTCTTT. Encoded protein: CATSRVEGEASGAFF.

The V gene is TRBV5-1, the J gene TRBJ1-4, with 7 bases fitting TRBD1. The CDR3 totals 15 residues. V lost 1 base to trimming and J lost 5 bases; unmatched junction nucleotides: 5. Germline CDR1 is SGHRS and CDR2 is YFSETQ. Here the CDR3 reads CASSLTGVANEKLFF. In nucleotides, the CDR3 is TGCGCCAGCAGCTTGACAGGGGTTGCCAATGAAAAACTGTTTTTT.

The rearrangement uses TRBV5-4 and TRBJ2-5; 12 positions agree with TRBD2. This CDR3 comprises 17 residues. With V trimmed by 3 bases and J by 2 bases, 8 bases remained unmatched. Germline CDR1 SGHNT, CDR2 YYREEE (reference sequence). CDR3 bases: TGTGCCAGCAGCTCCCCGCCCGGGACTAGCGGGCAAGAGACCCAGTACTTC. It specifies CASSSPPGTSGQETQYF.

The CDR3 spells CTSSQGLAGDGVSGANVLTF. CDR3 DNA: TGCACCAGCAGCCAAGGCCTAGCGGGAGATGGGGTCTCTGGGGCCAACGTCCTGACTTTC. This chain uses TRBV1 with TRBJ2-6; TRBD2 is the table's D call, not checked against the DNA. TRBV1 counts as a pseudogene. This CDR3 spans 20 amino acids.

The V gene is TRBV7-6, the J gene TRBJ2-2; D may be TRBD1 or TRBD2 (6 bases each). The CDR3 length is 15 residues. Germline V gene data show CDR1 as SGHVS and CDR2 as FNYEAQ. V was trimmed by 2 bases and J by 3 bases, leaving 10 bases between them. The CDR3 is CASSLLGGYTGELFF. The CDR3 region has the DNA TGTGCCAGCAGCTTATTAGGGGGGTACACCGGGGAGCTGTTTTTT.

This rearrangement joins TRBV5-8 to TRBJ2-2; unclear D gene. The V and J ends lost 6 bases and 7 bases respectively, with 16 bases between them. The CDR3 totals 14 residues. Germline CDR1 SGHTS, CDR2 YDEGEE. CDR3 amino acids: CASIPRSGYGELFF. CDR3 DNA: TGTGCCAGCATCCCCAGAAGTGGGTACGGGGAGCTGTTTTTT.

The chain combines TRBV19 with TRBJ2-1, with TRBD2 as a possible D gene (5 bases). The CDR3 has 14 residues. Germline-derived CDR1 and CDR2 are LNHDA and SQIVND (reference sequence). V lost 0 bases and J 12 bases, leaving 15 bases between the germline ends. CDR3 coding DNA: TGTGCCAGTAGTATAGACCTTCAAGCGGCGGGGCAGTTCTTC. It encodes CASSIDLQAAGQFF. Together with reference TRBV19 and TRBJ2-1, the CDR3 gives the full variable domain: DGGITQSPKYLFRKEGQNVTLSCEQNLNHDAMYWYRQDPGQGLRLIYYSQIVNDFQKGDIAEGYSVSREKKESFPLTVTSAQKNPTAFYLCASSIDLQAAGQFFGPGTRLTVL.

The chain uses TRBV2 and TRBJ1-5; TRBD1 is a possible D gene (6 bases). V was pared by 6 bases and J by 1 base, with 19 bases between. The CDR3 runs 17 residues. The germline V gene encodes CDR1 SNHLY and CDR2 FYNNEI. The CDR3 protein is CASRPAWTDSSNQPQHF. The DNA of the CDR3 is TGTGCCAGCAGGCCCGCCTGGACAGATTCGAGCAATCAGCCCCAGCATTTT.

This chain links TRBV27 with TRBJ1-1, with a weak D call TRBD1 (5 bases). V was clipped by 8 bases and J by 3 bases, with 13 bases between them. The CDR3 loop spans 13 amino acids. CDR1 and CDR2 from the germline V gene are MNHEY and SMNVEV (reference sequence). The CDR3 bases are TGTGCCAGCGGTCGACAGAGTGACACTGAAGCTTTCTTT. This sequence encodes CASGRQSDTEAFF.

The gene calls are TRBV14 and TRBJ2-1; D may be TRBD2 (6 bases). Trimming pared 4 bases from V and 0 bases from J, leaving 10 bases between. This CDR3 is 15 amino acids long. Germline V gene data show CDR1 as SGHDN and CDR2 as FVKESK. DNA of the CDR3: TGTGCCAGCAGCCGGCGGAGGGGCTCCTACAATGAGCAGTTCTTC. Its protein product is CASSRRRGSYNEQFF.

This chain connects TRBV29-1 to TRBJ2-5, with D unclear. CDR1 and CDR2 (germline): SQVTM, ANQGSEA. There are 11 residues in the CDR3. The V end lost 3 bases, the J end lost 5 bases, and 7 bases lay between the germline ends. The CDR3 nucleotides are TGCAGCGTTGATTCCGTGGAGACCCAGTACTTC. Amino acids: CSVDSVETQYF.

This chain uses TRBV2 with TRBJ2-5; possibly TRBD1 for D (5 bases). CDR3 length equals 16 residues. Trimming left V 1 base short and J 5 bases short, with 17 bases between. Germline assignment: CDR1 SNHLY and CDR2 FYNNEI. CDR3: CASSEGGATRTETQYF. For the CDR3, the DNA is TGTGCCAGCAGTGAAGGTGGGGCGACAAGAACCGAGACCCAGTACTTC.

This chain links TRBV11-1 with TRBJ2-1; 7 positions match TRBD1. The CDR3 totals 16 residues. Germline CDR1 and CDR2: SGHAT and FQDESV (reference sequence). V shed 1 base, J shed 12 bases, and the junction held 15 bases outside the gene matches. CDR3 DNA sequence: TGTGCCAGCAGCTTAGTCGGGACAGAGACTGCGCTTGTGCAGTTCTTC. It codes for CASSLVGTETALVQFF.

The rearrangement links TRBV28 to TRBJ1-2; tentatively, D is TRBD1 (5 bases). Trimming took off 6 bases at V and 4 bases at J, with 12 bases between the two ends. The length of the CDR3 is 13 residues. Per the germline V gene, CDR1 is MDHEN and CDR2 is SYDVKM. CDR3 region: CASRSDSLYGYTF. For the CDR3, the DNA is TGTGCCAGCAGGTCCGACAGTCTCTATGGCTACACCTTC.

The rearrangement links TRBV28 to TRBJ1-2; 7 bases match TRBD1. CDR1 and CDR2 (germline): MDHEN, SYDVKM. V dropped 6 bases and J dropped 4; count of bases not matched to a gene: 8. The CDR3 extends over 14 amino acids. CDR3 protein: CASSTSWTGYGYTF. The CDR3, as DNA: TGTGCCAGCAGCACCAGTTGGACAGGCTATGGCTACACCTTC.

The chain carries TRBV5-5 and TRBJ1-2; 7 bases map to TRBD1. In germline, CDR1 is SGHKS, CDR2 YYEKEE (reference sequence). V trimming: 1 base; J trimming: 2 bases; junction bases outside the gene matches: 2. The CDR3 is 14 amino acids. This chain's CDR3 is CASSLRGQNYGYTF. The DNA for the CDR3 is TGTGCCAGCAGCTTGAGGGGGCAGAACTATGGCTACACCTTC.

Written as DNA, the CDR3 is TGCGCCAGCAGCAGGCCGACCGGGGAAGAGCAGTACTTC. It yields the protein CASSRPTGEEQYF. The chain carries TRBV5-1 and TRBJ2-7; D may be TRBD2 (5 bases). The CDR3 spans 13 residues. Germline V gene data show CDR1 as SGHRS and CDR2 as YFSETQ. Trimming stripped 4 bases from V and 7 bases from J, with 15 bases between.

The chain uses TRBV4-1 and TRBJ2-6, with 9 bases lining up with TRBD1. V was clipped by 1 base and J by 1 base; unmatched bases: 8. The CDR3 extends over 19 amino acids. Per the germline V gene, CDR1 is MGHRA and CDR2 is YSYEKL. The CDR3 DNA reads TGCGCCAGCAGCCAAGTTAGGGGACAGGGCTCTTCTGGGGCCAACGTCCTGACTTTC. Residues: CASSQVRGQGSSGANVLTF.

J is TRBJ2-1 and V is TRBV7-9; no clear D. The ends were cut back, 5 bases at V and 3 bases at J, with 8 bases in the middle. CDR1 and CDR2 (germline): SEHNR, FQNEAQ (reference sequence). CDR3 length equals 13 residues. The CDR3 nucleotides are TGTGCCAGCAGCGTAGACCTCTACAATGAGCAGTTCTTC. The encoded protein is CASSVDLYNEQFF.

The chain employs TRBV18 and TRBJ2-5, with a weak D call TRBD1 (5 bases). Germline-derived CDR1 and CDR2 are KGHSH and LQKENI. The CDR3 runs to 17 residues. V gave up 3 bases and J gave up 2 bases, with 19 bases separating them. The CDR3 DNA follows: TGTGCCAGCTCACCTTTGGCCCCAGGGCAGAAACAAGAGACCCAGTACTTC. It encodes CASSPLAPGQKQETQYF.

As concerns this clone: Additional DNA sequences in this sample encode the identical CDR3. The V and J genes are TRBV5-1 and TRBJ2-2; 10 bases align to TRBD2. This CDR3 is built from 16 residues. After removal of 4 bases from V and 1 base from J, the junction contained 4 bases not matched to a gene. Germline CDR1 and CDR2: SGHRS and YFSETQ. CDR3 residues: CASSLRTSGNTGELFF. For the CDR3, the DNA is TGCGCCAGCAGCCTCCGGACTAGCGGGAACACCGGGGAGCTGTTTTTT.

The chain has TRBV25-1 and TRBJ1-2; possibly TRBD1 for D (5 bases). CDR1 is MGHDK, CDR2 SYGVNS, per germline. CDR3 length: 13 amino acids. Trimming shortened V by 3 bases and J by 6 bases, and 11 bases separated the two germline ends. This chain's CDR3 is CASSDPLGDGYTF. In DNA, the CDR3 is TGTGCCAGCAGTGATCCATTGGGGGATGGCTACACCTTC.

This clone was recorded only once. The V and J genes are TRBV10-1 and TRBJ2-1, with 10 bases aligning to TRBD2. V was clipped by 2 bases and J by 15 bases; unmatched bases: 1. This CDR3 contains 11 residues. Per germline, CDR1 WNHNN and CDR2 SYGVQD (reference sequence). For the CDR3, the DNA is TGCGCCAGCAGTGAGGGACTAGCGGTGTTCTTC. Its protein is CASSEGLAVFF.

The V and J genes are TRBV5-1 and TRBJ2-7, with 9 bases identical to TRBD1. V shed 4 bases and J 6 bases; nucleotides not matched to a gene: 17. CDR3 length: 17 amino acids. CDR1 SGHRS and CDR2 YFSETQ come from the germline V gene. The CDR3 loop is CASSPAPTGQGYFEQYF. CDR3 in DNA: TGCGCCAGCAGCCCGGCGCCTACGGGACAGGGCTATTTCGAGCAGTACTTC.

Concerning this clone itself: Within the sample, other DNA sequences also encode this same CDR3. This chain connects TRBV2 to TRBJ1-5; D is undetermined. Looked up from germline, CDR1 is SNHLY and CDR2 is FYNNEI. V was pared by 8 bases and J by 1 base, with 6 bases between. The CDR3 extends over 12 amino acids. The chain's CDR3 is CASADSNQPQHF. DNA for the CDR3: TGTGCCAGCGCGGACAGCAATCAGCCCCAGCATTTT. The full variable domain, completed using reference TRBV2 and TRBJ1-5, is EPEVTQTPSHQVTQMGQEVILRCVPISNHLYFYWYRQILGQKVEFLVSFYNNEISEKSEIFDDQFSVERPDGSNFTLKIRSTKLEDSAMYFCASADSNQPQHFGDGTRLSIL.

The chain has TRBV2 and TRBJ1-4; 9 bases line up with TRBD1. Trimming removed 5 bases from V and 8 bases from J; junction bases left unmatched: 9. This CDR3 is built from 15 residues. Looked up from germline, CDR1 is SNHLY and CDR2 is FYNNEI. DNA of the CDR3: TGTGCCAGCAGTACGGGACAGGGAACTCGAGAAAAACTGTTTTTT. It is translated as CASSTGQGTREKLFF.

In the case of this clone: This sample also contains other DNA sequences that code for the same CDR3. The J gene is TRBJ2-2, the V gene TRBV9, with 7 bases identical to TRBD1. Germline assignment: CDR1 SGDLS and CDR2 YYNGEE. The CDR3 sequence is 14 residues long. V lost 4 bases and J lost 1; bases outside the gene matches: 1. Here the CDR3 reads CASSRDRNTGELFF. The DNA of the CDR3 is TGTGCCAGCAGCCGGGACAGGAACACCGGGGAGCTGTTTTTT.